This T cell receptor (beta chain) is drawn from a study of cytomegalovirus exposure and HLA in healthy donors. Study-level points and caveats: Across all donors, roughly uniform sequencing depth was an assumption of the presence/absence analyses. The authors later found most CMV-associated TCR beta chains appeared HLA-restricted. In an earlier analysis, about 87% or about 30%: the productive usage of most TCR beta V segments.

The CDR3 sequence is 15 residues long. Trimming at V came to 5 bases and at J to 5 bases, leaving 12 bases not matched to a gene. CDR1 LNHNV and CDR2 YYDKDF come from the germline V gene (reference sequence). This PCR relied on a set of 60 Vbeta primers and 13 Jbeta primers. Per the study methods: A follow-up analysis tallied around 80 million unique TCR beta chains, roughly 11 million shared. Assay: immunoSEQ multiplex PCR; the TCRdb copy retains only in-frame clones and omits some. V and J calls and clone size are those listed in that table; D and trimming were worked out from the DNA. In the table there are 140,000 to 150,000 clones, roughly 84% of which are singletons. Details on this clone: Its specificity is unknown.

Material: PBMCs. The chain has TRBV15 and TRBJ2-7; 7 bases agree with TRBD2. The sequence was collected from a boy aged 2 to 10 in good health and CMV-seronegative. CDR3 loop: CATSRLRRELNEQYF. The CDR3 DNA sequence: TGTGCCACCAGCCGGCTGAGGCGGGAGTTGAACGAGCAGTACTTC.